This T cell receptor (beta chain) was sequenced in a study of blood T cell repertoires in COVID-19. As for the study in general: Some COVID-19 samples were acute and others convalescent; all came from the United States, Italy and Spain. The cDNA or gDNA used as material had been derived from T cells, B-cell-depleted T cells, or PBMCs.

As processed by the authors: Estimation of nucleated cell counts was performed using reference gene primer amplification. Measured with immunoSEQ multiplex PCR; TCRdb has only the in-frame clones, and not every one. The DNA was the basis for D and trimming; V, J and clone size are from that table. This repertoire shows 150,000 to 200,000 clones, about four fifths found once; its top ten account for approximately 15%. CDR3 length equals 13 residues. Trimming removed 2 bases from V and 7 bases from J; junction bases left unmatched: 3. CDR1 is LGHDT and CDR2 is YNNKEL in the germline V gene (reference sequence).

What was sequenced was peripheral blood. This sequence joins TRBV3-1 (or the pseudogene TRBV3-2) and TRBJ1-2; 8 bases map to TRBD1. The sequence was collected from a woman aged 80 or over with acute or convalescent COVID-19. The CDR3 nucleotides read TGTGCCAGCAGCCAACGTACAGGGGGTGGCTACACCTTC. Translated, it gives CASSQRTGGGYTF.